This T cell receptor beta chain was found in a study of blood T cell repertoires in COVID-19. Study-level information: Sites in the United States, Italy and Spain provided acute and convalescent COVID-19 samples.

The CDR3 is made up of 15 amino acids. With 0 bases clipped from V and 1 base from J, the junction kept 2 bases outside the gene matches. Germline CDR1 reads LNHDA; CDR2 reads SQIVND (reference sequence). In the original workflow: From reference gene primer amplification, estimates of nucleated cell counts were derived. Produced via immunoSEQ multiplex PCR; TCRdb's table is partial and in-frame only. V, J and clone size reflect that table, while D and trimming were determined from the DNA. The sample has approximately 170,000 clones, about 85% seen once. The sample comprised peripheral blood. The clonotype comes from an elderly woman in a cohort sampled during active or convalescent COVID-19. The V gene is TRBV19, the J gene TRBJ1-1; 7 nucleotides line up with TRBD1. CDR3 DNA sequence: TGTGCCAGTAGTATAGAGGGGACAGCGAACACTGAAGCTTTCTTT. Its protein product is CASSIEGTANTEAFF.